This T cell receptor (beta chain) was sequenced during a study of blood T cell repertoires in COVID-19. Study summary: Specimens from acute and convalescent COVID-19 originated in the United States, Italy and Spain. Nucleic acid was either cDNA or gDNA, and it came from T cells, B-cell-depleted T cells, or PBMCs.

Clones were read by immunoSEQ multiplex PCR, and TCRdb kept only the in-frame ones, dropping some. In the table there are about 210,000 clones, 75% to 90% of which are singletons. Germline-derived CDR1 and CDR2 are SGHDT and YYEEEE. This CDR3 has 16 amino acids. The germline V and J ends were trimmed by 1 base and 5 bases, with 17 bases remaining between them. The chain recombines TRBV5-6 with TRBJ2-3, with D tentatively TRBD2 (7 bases). Material: peripheral blood. The origin of this receptor is a woman aged 40 to 55 with acute or convalescent COVID-19. The CDR3 protein is CASSLRDGGAIDTQYF. The CDR3 region has the DNA TGTGCCAGCAGCTTGCGGGATGGGGGGGCAATAGATACGCAGTATTTT.